This T cell receptor (beta chain) is from a study of blood T cell repertoires in COVID-19. About the study: COVID-19 samples from acute and convalescent phases originated in the United States, Italy and Spain.

The authors' processing: Reference gene primers were amplified, and this amplification served to estimate nucleated cell counts. The method was immunoSEQ multiplex PCR; TCRdb's version includes in-frame clones alone and lacks a portion of them. V and J calls and clone size are as listed in that table; D and trimming were resolved from the DNA. The data contain 200,000 to 250,000 clones, roughly 79% of them seen just once; the ten biggest clones take up roughly 8%. Seattle researchers signed up patients amid active infection and tracked them longitudinally. Germline V gene lookup returns CDR1 KGHSH and CDR2 LQKENI. The CDR3 consists of 11 residues. The V end was cut by 5 bases, the J end by 3 bases, with 3 bases between.

The rearrangement uses TRBV18 and TRBJ2-3; D is uncertain. The sequenced sample was peripheral blood. The sequence was collected from a woman of 80 years or more with COVID-19, enrolled during active disease. The CDR3 here is CASSSTDTQYF. The CDR3 region has the DNA TGTGCCAGCTCATCGACAGATACGCAGTATTTT.